A single sample is the source of the 10 T cell receptor beta chains below, sequenced in a study of blood T cell repertoires in COVID-19. Produced via immunoSEQ multiplex PCR; TCRdb's table is partial and in-frame only. The sample shows some 180,000 clones, around 81% of them seen only once. Sequencing was done on a sample of peripheral blood. The receptors shown here come from a man aged 70 or older with active or convalescent COVID-19.

The chain uses TRBV7-9 and TRBJ1-6; 11 nucleotides line up with TRBD1. Germline-derived CDR1 and CDR2 are SEHNR and FQNEAQ (reference sequence). V trimming: 3 bases; J trimming: 0 bases; junction bases outside the gene matches: 7. The length of the CDR3 is 19 residues. The CDR3 spells CASSFRTGGPSSYNSPLHF. The CDR3 DNA reads TGTGCCAGCAGCTTCCGGACAGGGGGCCCAAGCTCCTATAATTCACCCCTCCACTTT.

The CDR3 sequence is CASRQDGNTIYF. The DNA for the CDR3 is TGTGCCAGCAGACAGGATGGAAACACCATATATTTT. The V and J genes are TRBV7-2 and TRBJ1-3; possibly TRBD1 for D (5 bases). The germline CDR1 and CDR2 sequences are SGHTA and FQGNSA. V lost 6 bases to trimming and J lost 3 bases, with 6 bases between them. The CDR3 is made up of 12 amino acids.

The V gene is TRBV3-1 (or the pseudogene TRBV3-2), the J gene TRBJ2-2; no clear D gene. Per the germline V gene, CDR1 is LGHDT and CDR2 is YNNKEL (reference sequence). The V and J ends lost 3 bases and 4 bases respectively, with 3 bases between them. The CDR3 extends over 12 amino acids. The CDR3 here is CASSHFTGELFF. CDR3 DNA sequence: TGTGCCAGCAGCCACTTCACCGGGGAGCTGTTTTTT.

The CDR3 sequence: CASSSGALPDTIYF. CDR3 sequence (DNA): TGTGCCAGCAGCTCAGGGGCCCTGCCGGACACCATATATTTT. The rearrangement links TRBV5-5 to TRBJ1-3, with TRBD1 as a possible D gene (6 bases). V lost 3 bases to trimming and J lost 8 bases, with 15 bases between them. Germline-derived CDR1 and CDR2 are SGHKS and YYEKEE (reference sequence). The CDR3 covers 14 residues.

The chain links TRBV2 to TRBJ2-2, with 9 bases matching TRBD2. This CDR3 comprises 15 residues. Trimming took 10 bases from V and 2 from J; bases not matched to a gene: 8. Germline assignment: CDR1 SNHLY and CDR2 FYNNEI. The CDR3 spells CATEGLAVNTGELFF. The CDR3 DNA follows: TGTGCCACTGAGGGACTAGCTGTTAACACCGGGGAGCTGTTTTTT.

The chain carries TRBV6-6 and TRBJ2-7; 9 bases are a match to TRBD1. CDR3 size: 14 residues. The germline V gene has CDR1 MNHNY and CDR2 SVGAGI (reference sequence). V lost 6 bases and J lost 3; bases outside the gene matches: 6. The CDR3 loop is CASRERGQGYEQYF. CDR3 sequence (DNA): TGTGCCAGCAGGGAGCGGGGACAGGGCTACGAGCAGTACTTC.

This chain connects TRBV7-8 to TRBJ2-1, with D maybe TRBD2 (6 bases). Germline V gives CDR1 SGHVS, CDR2 FQNEAQ. CDR3 length: 19 amino acids. The V and J ends lost 1 base and 6 bases respectively, with 25 bases between them. The CDR3 bases are TGTGCCAGCAGCTTAGTTATCGGGGGAAAGTTACCTAACCGCAATGAGCAGTTCTTC. It translates to CASSLVIGGKLPNRNEQFF.

Only a few counts were recorded for this clone. This chain joins TRBV6-5 and TRBJ2-4; 7 nucleotides align to TRBD1. The germline V gene encodes CDR1 MNHEY and CDR2 SVGAGI. The CDR3 runs to 13 residues. V dropped 4 bases and J dropped 8; count of bases not matched to a gene: 5. The CDR3 DNA reads TGTGCCAGCAGTTCGGGACAGATCCACATTCAGTACTTC. As protein: CASSSGQIHIQYF.

V gene TRBV11-2 combines with J gene TRBJ2-1; the D gene is possibly TRBD1 (6 bases). CDR1 is SGHAT and CDR2 is FQNNGV in the germline V gene. V lost 5 bases to trimming and J lost 4 bases, with 12 bases between them. The CDR3 is 14 residues long. The CDR3 protein is CASSPGTLYNEQFF. The CDR3 DNA sequence: TGTGCCAGCAGCCCCGGGACACTATACAATGAGCAGTTCTTC. The full variable domain, its missing parts supplied by reference TRBV11-2 and TRBJ2-1, is EAGVAQSPRYKIIEKRQSVAFWCNPISGHATLYWYQQILGQGPKLLIQFQNNGVVDDSQLPKDRFSAERLKGVDSTLKIQPAKLEDSAVYLCASSPGTLYNEQFFGPGTRLTVL.

This chain uses TRBV19 with TRBJ2-7; 12 bases match TRBD2. Germline assignment: CDR1 LNHDA and CDR2 SQIVND (reference sequence). Germline trimming cut 3 bases from V and 3 bases from J; bases unmatched to any gene: 6. The length of the CDR3 is 16 residues. CDR3 sequence: CASSIGSTSGGYEQYF. The DNA of the CDR3 is TGTGCCAGTAGTATTGGGTCGACTAGCGGGGGCTACGAGCAGTACTTC.